These T cell receptor beta chains were read from a single sample in a study of OX40 agonist ivuxolimab in advanced cancers. Sequencing used immunoSEQ multiplex PCR; TCRdb keeps in-frame clones, though not all of them. In the table there are about 40,000 clones, more than 80% of which are singletons. The sequences come from CD4+ or CD8+ T cells sorted from blood, collected in a trial of the OX40 agonist ivuxolimab. These receptor sequences come from an adult with an advanced solid tumor such as melanoma, head and neck, liver or kidney cancer. CDR3s include the opening cysteine and the closing phenylalanine or tryptophan. Each record gives: CDR3 protein, CDR3 DNA, J gene, clone size, D gene, V gene. The D gene is left open where the match is weak. Clone size, where shown, is once, few, many, or a class for clones that have expanded.

CDR3 protein: CATRRGEGSYNEQFF
CDR3 DNA: TGTGCCACCCGCAGGGGAGAAGGCTCCTACAATGAGCAGTTCTTC
J gene: TRBJ2-1
clone size: NA
D gene: NA
V gene: TRBV19

CDR3 protein: CASSPEANNYGYTF
CDR3 DNA: TGTGCCAGCAGCCCGGAGGCGAATAACTATGGCTACACCTTC
J gene: TRBJ1-2
clone size: once
D gene: NA
V gene: TRBV7-3

CDR3 protein: CASSPWDRAYEQYF
CDR3 DNA: TGTGCCAGCTCACCCTGGGACCGAGCCTACGAGCAGTACTTC
J gene: TRBJ2-7
clone size: NA
D gene: NA
V gene: TRBV18

CDR3 protein: CASSLTPDYGYTF
CDR3 DNA: TGTGCCAGCAGCTTAACTCCGGACTATGGCTACACCTTC
J gene: TRBJ1-2
clone size: NA
D gene: NA
V gene: TRBV7-3

CDR3 protein: CASSESADTQYF
CDR3 DNA: TGCGCCAGCAGTGAGTCGGCAGATACGCAGTATTTT
J gene: TRBJ2-3
clone size: NA
D gene: NA
V gene: TRBV10-1

CDR3 protein: CASSDVAYTETQYF
CDR3 DNA: TGTGCCAGCAGTGATGTTGCTTACACGGAGACCCAGTACTTC
J gene: TRBJ2-5
clone size: NA
D gene: NA
V gene: TRBV2

CDR3 protein: CASSSRGGSSYNEQFF
CDR3 DNA: TGTGCCAGCAGCTCCCGGGGCGGCAGCTCCTACAATGAGCAGTTCTTC
J gene: TRBJ2-1
clone size: NA
D gene: NA
V gene: TRBV7-8

CDR3 protein: CAWSGQGAHTEAFF
CDR3 DNA: TGTGCCTGGAGTGGACAGGGGGCGCACACTGAAGCTTTCTTT
J gene: TRBJ1-1
clone size: NA
D gene: TRBD1
V gene: TRBV30

CDR3 protein: CASSFSQGSRNYGYTF
CDR3 DNA: TGTGCCAGCAGTTTCTCCCAGGGGAGTCGGAACTATGGCTACACCTTC
J gene: TRBJ1-2
clone size: NA
D gene: NA
V gene: TRBV6-5

CDR3 protein: CASSLLLAADTQYF
CDR3 DNA: TGCGCCAGCAGCTTGTTACTAGCGGCAGATACGCAGTATTTT
J gene: TRBJ2-3
clone size: NA
D gene: TRBD2
V gene: TRBV5-1

CDR3 protein: CASSLGLAGGTQYF
CDR3 DNA: TGTGCCAGCAGTTTGGGGCTAGCGGGGGGTACGCAGTATTTT
J gene: TRBJ2-3
clone size: NA
D gene: TRBD2
V gene: TRBV27

CDR3 protein: CASSLVAEYQETQYF
CDR3 DNA: TGTGCCAGCAGCTTGGTAGCGGAGTACCAAGAGACCCAGTACTTC
J gene: TRBJ2-5
clone size: NA
D gene: NA
V gene: TRBV7-6

CDR3 protein: CASSVRGVGGSGFENEQFF
CDR3 DNA: TGTGCCAGCAGCGTACGGGGGGTTGGAGGGAGCGGGTTTGAAAATGAGCAGTTCTTC
J gene: TRBJ2-1
clone size: NA
D gene: TRBD2
V gene: TRBV9

CDR3 protein: CASSQTGNYGYTF
CDR3 DNA: TGCGCCAGCAGCCAGACAGGGAACTATGGCTACACCTTC
J gene: TRBJ1-2
clone size: NA
D gene: TRBD1
V gene: TRBV5-1

CDR3 protein: CSASQGLIGQPQHF
CDR3 DNA: TGCAGCGCATCACAGGGCTTGATAGGTCAGCCCCAGCATTTT
J gene: TRBJ1-5
clone size: once
D gene: NA
V gene: TRBV29-1

CDR3 protein: CSVLAGGYQETQYF
CDR3 DNA: TGCAGCGTCCTAGCGGGAGGGTACCAAGAGACCCAGTACTTC
J gene: TRBJ2-5
clone size: NA
D gene: TRBD2
V gene: TRBV29-1

CDR3 protein: CAWSKGLIDEQFF
CDR3 DNA: TGTGCCTGGAGTAAGGGACTGATTGATGAGCAGTTCTTC
J gene: TRBJ2-1
clone size: NA
D gene: NA
V gene: TRBV30

CDR3 protein: CASSYSFRGRTEAFF
CDR3 DNA: TGCGCCAGCAGCTACTCCTTCAGGGGGAGGACTGAAGCTTTCTTT
J gene: TRBJ1-1
clone size: few
D gene: TRBD1
V gene: TRBV4-1

CDR3 protein: CASSPSGHYNEQFF
CDR3 DNA: TGTGCCAGCAGCCCGTCCGGTCACTACAATGAGCAGTTCTTC
J gene: TRBJ2-1
clone size: NA
D gene: NA
V gene: TRBV7-2

CDR3 protein: CASSPPGQRNEQFF
CDR3 DNA: TGTGCCAGCAGTCCGCCGGGACAACGGAATGAGCAGTTCTTC
J gene: TRBJ2-1
clone size: NA
D gene: NA
V gene: TRBV28

CDR3 protein: CASSLGTGPDTQYF
CDR3 DNA: TGCGCCAGCAGCTTGGGGACAGGGCCAGATACGCAGTATTTT
J gene: TRBJ2-3
clone size: NA
D gene: TRBD1
V gene: TRBV5-1

CDR3 protein: CASSLGEGRYYGYTF
CDR3 DNA: TGTGCCAGCAGCTTGGGGGAGGGACGCTACTATGGCTACACCTTC
J gene: TRBJ1-2
clone size: NA
D gene: NA
V gene: TRBV5-4

CDR3 protein: CASTPPTGTGTDTQYF
CDR3 DNA: TGCGCCAGCACTCCACCCACCGGGACAGGCACAGATACGCAGTATTTT
J gene: TRBJ2-3
clone size: NA
D gene: TRBD1
V gene: TRBV5-1

CDR3 protein: CASSWRDRGFYNEQFF
CDR3 DNA: TGTGCCAGCAGCTGGAGGGACAGGGGCTTCTACAATGAGCAGTTCTTC
J gene: TRBJ2-1
clone size: NA
D gene: TRBD1
V gene: TRBV5-4

CDR3 protein: CASSLASRQDTQYF
CDR3 DNA: TGTGCCAGCAGCTTGGCATCTAGACAAGATACGCAGTATTTT
J gene: TRBJ2-3
clone size: NA
D gene: NA
V gene: TRBV5-4

CDR3 protein: CASSKAGGGYNEQFF
CDR3 DNA: TGTGCCAGCAGCAAAGCGGGAGGAGGTTACAATGAGCAGTTCTTC
J gene: TRBJ2-1
clone size: NA
D gene: TRBD2
V gene: TRBV7-6

CDR3 protein: CASSYVGADEKLFF
CDR3 DNA: TGTGCCAGCAGTTACGTGGGGGCGGATGAAAAACTGTTTTTT
J gene: TRBJ1-4
clone size: NA
D gene: NA
V gene: TRBV6-6

CDR3 protein: CASSVDHHNEQFF
CDR3 DNA: TGTGCCAGCAGCGTGGACCACCACAATGAGCAGTTCTTC
J gene: TRBJ2-1
clone size: NA
D gene: NA
V gene: TRBV9

CDR3 protein: CASSPDTTTAQYF
CDR3 DNA: TGTGCCAGCAGCCCAGACACGACAACGGCCCAGTACTTC
J gene: TRBJ2-5
clone size: NA
D gene: NA
V gene: TRBV11-2

CDR3 protein: CAWSVVTNEKLFF
CDR3 DNA: TGTGCCTGGAGTGTTGTAACTAATGAAAAACTGTTTTTT
J gene: TRBJ1-4
clone size: once
D gene: NA
V gene: TRBV30

CDR3 protein: CASSLRGYNEQFF
CDR3 DNA: TGTGCCAGCAGCTTAAGAGGCTACAATGAGCAGTTCTTC
J gene: TRBJ2-1
clone size: once
D gene: NA
V gene: TRBV11-3

CDR3 protein: CASSLSVTGELFF
CDR3 DNA: TGTGCCAGCAGCTTGTCAGTTACCGGGGAGCTGTTTTTT
J gene: TRBJ2-2
clone size: NA
D gene: NA
V gene: TRBV7-8

CDR3 protein: CATAREGETQYF
CDR3 DNA: TGCGCCACTGCACGGGAGGGAGAGACCCAGTACTTC
J gene: TRBJ2-5
clone size: NA
D gene: TRBD2
V gene: TRBV5-1

CDR3 protein: CASSSGPLDTQYF
CDR3 DNA: TGCGCCAGCAGTTCGGGGCCCTTAGATACGCAGTATTTT
J gene: TRBJ2-3
clone size: NA
D gene: NA
V gene: TRBV5-1

CDR3 protein: CASSIGQETGYGYTF
CDR3 DNA: TGTGCCAGTAGTATAGGACAGGAAACGGGATATGGCTACACCTTC
J gene: TRBJ1-2
clone size: NA
D gene: NA
V gene: TRBV19

CDR3 protein: CASSRRCADTQYF
CDR3 DNA: TGTGCCAGCAGCAGACGCTGTGCAGATACGCAGTATTTT
J gene: TRBJ2-3
clone size: NA
D gene: NA
V gene: TRBV21-1

CDR3 protein: CASSSGTSGRWDTQYF
CDR3 DNA: TGCGCCAGCAGTTCCGGGACTAGCGGGAGGTGGGATACGCAGTATTTT
J gene: TRBJ2-3
clone size: NA
D gene: TRBD2
V gene: TRBV5-1

CDR3 protein: CASSHPGLAEETQYF
CDR3 DNA: TGCGCCAGCAGCCACCCGGGACTAGCGGAAGAGACCCAGTACTTC
J gene: TRBJ2-5
clone size: once
D gene: TRBD2
V gene: TRBV4-1

CDR3 protein: CASSTLAGGSYNEQFF
CDR3 DNA: TGTGCCAGTAGTACCTTAGCGGGGGGCTCCTACAATGAGCAGTTCTTC
J gene: TRBJ2-1
clone size: NA
D gene: TRBD2
V gene: TRBV19

CDR3 protein: CAPACQFGNTIYF
CDR3 DNA: TGTGCCCCAGCATGTCAGTTCGGAAACACCATATATTTT
J gene: TRBJ1-3
clone size: NA
D gene: NA
V gene: TRBV25-1

CDR3 protein: CASSFTYEQYF
CDR3 DNA: TGTGCCAGCAGCTTCACCTACGAGCAGTACTTC
J gene: TRBJ2-7
clone size: NA
D gene: NA
V gene: TRBV5-6

CDR3 protein: CASIPTGGTTEAFF
CDR3 DNA: TGTGCCAGCATCCCTACGGGGGGGACGACTGAAGCTTTCTTT
J gene: TRBJ1-1
clone size: NA
D gene: NA
V gene: TRBV7-2

CDR3 protein: CASSLKGSGTGELFF
CDR3 DNA: TGTGCCAGCAGCTTAAAGGGCAGTGGGACCGGGGAGCTGTTTTTT
J gene: TRBJ2-2
clone size: NA
D gene: NA
V gene: TRBV7-3

CDR3 protein: CASSLGSAQPQHF
CDR3 DNA: TGTGCCAGCAGTTTAGGTTCGGCACAGCCCCAGCATTTT
J gene: TRBJ1-5
clone size: few
D gene: NA
V gene: TRBV27

CDR3 protein: CASSQDPDSRPYF
CDR3 DNA: TGTGCCAGCAGCCAAGATCCAGACAGCCGTCCGTATTTT
J gene: TRBJ2-3
clone size: NA
D gene: NA
V gene: TRBV14

CDR3 protein: CASAKTGELFF
CDR3 DNA: TGTGCCAGCGCAAAGACCGGGGAGCTGTTTTTT
J gene: TRBJ2-2
clone size: NA
D gene: NA
V gene: TRBV6-6

CDR3 protein: CSGKRDTQYF
CDR3 DNA: TGCAGTGGGAAGCGAGATACGCAGTATTTT
J gene: TRBJ2-3
clone size: NA
D gene: NA
V gene: TRBV20-1

CDR3 protein: CASSQTWGRGTYEQYF
CDR3 DNA: TGTGCCAGCAGCCAGACCTGGGGGCGGGGAACCTACGAGCAGTACTTC
J gene: TRBJ2-7
clone size: NA
D gene: NA
V gene: TRBV7-2

CDR3 protein: CASSVSTPLTGELFF
CDR3 DNA: TGTGCCAGCAGTGTTAGTACACCGCTTACCGGGGAGCTGTTTTTT
J gene: TRBJ2-2
clone size: once
D gene: NA
V gene: TRBV6-1

CDR3 protein: CAISPSGREDTQYF
CDR3 DNA: TGTGCCATCAGCCCTAGCGGGAGGGAGGATACGCAGTATTTT
J gene: TRBJ2-3
clone size: NA
D gene: TRBD2
V gene: TRBV10-3